This is a list of T cell receptor beta chains from one sample in a study of TIL therapy for anti-PD-1-resistant metastatic lung cancer. The method was immunoSEQ multiplex PCR; TCRdb's version includes in-frame clones alone and lacks a portion of them. The sample contains approximately 57,000 clones, roughly four fifths of which appear only once. Here the sequenced sample was blood, taken at baseline. These receptors all come from a person between 25 and 79 years old with non-small cell lung cancer. CDR3s include the opening cysteine and the closing phenylalanine or tryptophan. The D gene is left open where the match is weak. Clone size is stated in some rows and not others, as once, few, many or a class when expanded.

abundance	d_gene	j_gene	v_gene	CDR3nt	CDR3aa
.	.	TRBJ2-3	TRBV3-1/TRBV3-2	TGTGCCAGCAGCCAAAAGGGGGGGTCGGGTACTAGCACAGATACGCAGTATTTT	CASSQKGGSGTSTDTQYF
.	TRBD2	TRBJ2-7	TRBV4-2	TGTGCCAGCAGCCAAGGGGCGGGAGGAGACTACGAGCAGTACTTC	CASSQGAGGDYEQYF
.	.	TRBJ2-7	TRBV14	TGTGCCAGCAGCCAAGAACCGGGACTTACATTAGAGGAGCAGTACTTC	CASSQEPGLTLEEQYF
.	TRBD2	TRBJ2-1	TRBV5-1	TGCGCCAGCAGCTTTCGGGGACAGCGGGAGGGCCGGAATGAGCAGTTCTTC	CASSFRGQREGRNEQFF
.	TRBD2	TRBJ2-5	TRBV28	TGTGCCAGCAGATCGGCCCCGGGAGGACAGACCCAGTACTTC	CASRSAPGGQTQYF
once	.	TRBJ1-5	TRBV5-6	TGTGCCAGCAGCTTCCGGGAGCGGGGAAATCAGCCCCAGCATTTT	CASSFRERGNQPQHF
.	.	TRBJ2-1	TRBV28	TGTGCCAGCAGTTTATGGGGAGGCGGAGGGCTCTACAATGAGCAGTTCTTC	CASSLWGGGGLYNEQFF
.	TRBD1	TRBJ2-1	TRBV11-1	TGTGCCAGCAGCTTGGCTGAGGGGGCTGAGCAGTTCTTC	CASSLAEGAEQFF
.	TRBD1	TRBJ1-4	TRBV7-2	TGTGCCAGCAGCCCGGGACAGGGATTTGAAAAACTGTTTTTT	CASSPGQGFEKLFF
.	TRBD1	TRBJ2-5	TRBV28	TGTGCCAGCAGTAGTGGGCTCGGACAGGACCACCAGGAGACCCAGTACTTC	CASSSGLGQDHQETQYF
.	TRBD2	TRBJ2-3	TRBV18	TGTGCCAGCTCACCACGAGGAGCTGGAGCGGGGCCTTACACAGATACGCAGTATTTT	CASSPRGAGAGPYTDTQYF
.	TRBD1	TRBJ1-6	TRBV3-1/TRBV3-2	TGTGCCAGCAGCCTTGGACAGGCGGTCGCGCCCCTCCACTTT	CASSLGQAVAPLHF
.	.	TRBJ2-5	TRBV10-2	TGCGCCAGCAGTGACTTCGGACTGAAAGAGACCCAGTACTTC	CASSDFGLKETQYF
.	TRBD2	TRBJ2-5	TRBV5-5	TGTGCCAGCAGCCACCAGCCTAGCGGGGGCCGGGAGACCCAGTACTTC	CASSHQPSGGRETQYF
.	.	TRBJ2-2	TRBV5-3	TGTGCCAGAAGCCCGGTTGGGACACTGAACACCGGGGAGCTGTTTTTT	CARSPVGTLNTGELFF
once	.	TRBJ2-5	TRBV24-1	TGTGCCACCAGTGATTTCTACGGTCGCGGGCAAGAGACCCAGTACTTC	CATSDFYGRGQETQYF
.	TRBD1	TRBJ2-3	TRBV11-2	TGTGCCAGCAGCTTAGGCGCAACAGGGGGAAACACAGATACGCAGTATTTT	CASSLGATGGNTDTQYF
once	TRBD2	TRBJ2-2	TRBV2	TGTGCCAGCAGTGCTGTCCCCGGGACTAGCGAACACATGAACACCGGGGAGCTGTTTTTT	CASSAVPGTSEHMNTGELFF
.	.	TRBJ2-5	TRBV5-1	TGCGCCAGCAGGCAAGGTAGCGGAGCCTCAGAGACCCAGTACTTC	CASRQGSGASETQYF
.	.	TRBJ2-2	TRBV20-1	TGCAGTGCTAGTGGAGCGGAGCCCAACACCGGGGAGCTGTTTTTT	CSASGAEPNTGELFF
.	TRBD1	TRBJ2-5	TRBV3-1/TRBV3-2	TGTGCCAGCAGCCATTGGACAGGGGGAGAGACCCAGTACTTC	CASSHWTGGETQYF
few	.	TRBJ2-2	TRBV15	TGTGCCACCAGCAGATGGGGACCGAACACCGGGGAGCTGTTTTTT	CATSRWGPNTGELFF
.	.	TRBJ2-5	TRBV7-9	TGTGCCAGCAGACTAGCTGGCGAGACCCAGTACTTC	CASRLAGETQYF
.	.	TRBJ2-3	TRBV7-3	TGTGCCAGCAGCCCTGGGGGTGGGGATACGCAGTATTTT	CASSPGGGDTQYF
few	.	TRBJ2-1	TRBV13	TGTGCCAGCAGCTCGGGGCAGGGGGCGGGGGACAATGAGCAGTTCTTC	CASSSGQGAGDNEQFF
.	.	TRBJ1-3	TRBV23-1	TGCGCCAGCAGTCGGCCTCGGGCTGGAAACACCATATATTTT	CASSRPRAGNTIYF
few	.	TRBJ1-1	TRBV19	TGTGCCAGTAGGACGGGACTCATGAACACTGAAGCTTTCTTT	CASRTGLMNTEAFF
.	.	TRBJ1-2	TRBV7-8	TGTGCCAGCAGCTTAGCACGGGGGTCCTATGGCTACACCTTC	CASSLARGSYGYTF